This T cell receptor beta chain emerged from a study of siplizumab effects on memory and regulatory T cells. Sequenced by immunoSEQ multiplex PCR; TCRdb stores in-frame clones only, minus some. This table has under 150,000 clones, roughly 94% appearing once. CDR1 is MNHEY and CDR2 is SMNVEV in the germline V gene (reference sequence). Trimming shortened V by 6 bases and J by 3 bases, and 12 bases separated the two germline ends. The CDR3 has 14 amino acids. The receptor's source is a human donor in good health. The rearrangement joins TRBV27 to TRBJ1-5; D is ambiguous. Sequencing input: non-Treg CD4+ T cells sorted from blood. CDR3 sequence reads: CASRSVQYNQPQHF. CDR3 in DNA: TGTGCCAGCAGATCCGTACAGTACAATCAGCCCCAGCATTTT.